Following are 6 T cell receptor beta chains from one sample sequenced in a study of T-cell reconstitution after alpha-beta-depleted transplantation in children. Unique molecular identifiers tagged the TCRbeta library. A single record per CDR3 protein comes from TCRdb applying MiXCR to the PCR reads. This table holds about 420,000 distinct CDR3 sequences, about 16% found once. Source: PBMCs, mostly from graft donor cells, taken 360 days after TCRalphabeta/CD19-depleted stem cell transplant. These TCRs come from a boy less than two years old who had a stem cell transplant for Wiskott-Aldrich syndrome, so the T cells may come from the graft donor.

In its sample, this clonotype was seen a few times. The CDR3 bases are TGCGCCAGCAGCTACATTCGAACACCGGACAGGGGGAACACCGGGGAGCTGTTTTTT. Protein product: CASSYIRTPDRGNTGELFF. This rearrangement joins TRBV5-1 to TRBJ2-2; TRBD1 agrees at 9 bases. Losses at the gene ends were 3 bases for V and 1 base for J; bases not matched to a gene: 13. The CDR3 has 19 amino acids. Germline CDR1 SGHRS, CDR2 YFSETQ.

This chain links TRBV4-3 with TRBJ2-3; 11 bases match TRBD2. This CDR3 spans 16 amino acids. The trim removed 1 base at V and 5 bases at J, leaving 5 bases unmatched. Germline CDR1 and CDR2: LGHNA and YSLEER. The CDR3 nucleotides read TGCGCCAGCAGCCAAGGACTAGCGGGAAAAAGAGATACGCAGTATTTT. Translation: CASSQGLAGKRDTQYF.

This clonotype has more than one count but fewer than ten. The CDR3 reads CASSPRRRDRPYEQYF. CDR3 bases: TGTGCCAGCAGCCCCCGTCGCCGGGACAGACCCTACGAGCAGTACTTC. The rearrangement joins TRBV11-2 to TRBJ2-7, with 7 bases that match TRBD1. The CDR3 is 16 amino acids. Germline V lookup: CDR1 SGHAT, CDR2 FQNNGV. Trimming at V came to 5 bases and at J to 2 bases, leaving 12 bases not matched to a gene.

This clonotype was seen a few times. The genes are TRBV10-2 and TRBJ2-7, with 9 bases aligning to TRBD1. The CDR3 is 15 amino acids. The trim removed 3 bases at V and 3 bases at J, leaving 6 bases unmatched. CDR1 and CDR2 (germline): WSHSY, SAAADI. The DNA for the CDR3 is TGCGCCAGCAGTGAAACGGGACAGGGCCACTACGAGCAGTACTTC. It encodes CASSETGQGHYEQYF.

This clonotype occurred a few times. In DNA form, the CDR3 reads TGTGCCAGCAGCACGACTGGGGGGGCTATAGAGACCCAGTACTTC. Amino acid sequence: CASSTTGGAIETQYF. V gene TRBV12-3 or TRBV12-4 combines with J gene TRBJ2-5; weak D call: TRBD2 (7 bases). The CDR3 consists of 15 residues. V shed 6 bases and J shed 4 bases, with 18 bases lying between them.

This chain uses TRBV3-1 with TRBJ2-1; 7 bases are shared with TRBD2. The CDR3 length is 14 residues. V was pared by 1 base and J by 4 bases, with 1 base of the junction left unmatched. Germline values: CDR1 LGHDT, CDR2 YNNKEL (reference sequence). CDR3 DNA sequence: TGTGCCAGCAGCCAAGGAGCGGGGTACAATGAGCAGTTCTTC. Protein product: CASSQGAGYNEQFF.